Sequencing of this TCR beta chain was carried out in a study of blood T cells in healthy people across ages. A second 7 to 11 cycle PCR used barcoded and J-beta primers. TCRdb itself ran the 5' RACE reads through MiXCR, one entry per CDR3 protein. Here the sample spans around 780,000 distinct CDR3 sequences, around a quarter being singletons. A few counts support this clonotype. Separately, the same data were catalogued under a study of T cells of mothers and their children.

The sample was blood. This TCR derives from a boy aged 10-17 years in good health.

CDR3 residues: CASSHRSGTGYEKLFF. DNA of the CDR3: TGTGCCAGCAGCCACAGGTCCGGGACAGGGTACGAAAAACTGTTTTTT. The chain joins TRBV6-1 to TRBJ1-4; TRBD1 agrees at 9 bases. The germline CDR1 and CDR2 sequences are MNHNS and SASEGT. Unmatched junction bases numbered 13, after V lost 6 bases and J lost 8 bases. This CDR3 has 16 residues.